This passage covers 9 T cell receptor beta chains from one sample sequenced in a study of T cell changes during pregnancy in multiple sclerosis (dated by TCRdb to about 2019). Receptor libraries were prepared by the immunoSEQ multiplex PCR assay. This immuneACCESS table, as held by TCRdb, lists in-frame sequences with V and J called but not all clones. Of the missing ones, under half trace to an unresolved V gene in checked studies; the others have no known cause. In all, the sample holds under 85,000 clones, and roughly 94% of those were seen once. The ten largest clones represent 0.58% of the sample. The source material was peripheral blood, sampled in the third trimester of pregnancy. The receptor set was obtained from a female donor with multiple sclerosis, enrolled in a pregnancy study.

The V call is TRBV27, the J call TRBJ2-7; the match to TRBD2 covers 9 bases. The CDR3 has 15 amino acids. Per germline, CDR1 MNHEY and CDR2 SMNVEV (reference sequence). Trimming removed 5 bases from V and 3 bases from J; junction bases left unmatched: 8. The CDR3, as DNA: TGTGCCAGCAGTCAATTAGCGGGGGTTAGCTACGAGCAGTACTTC. Amino acid sequence: CASSQLAGVSYEQYF.

The chain uses TRBV7-2 and TRBJ2-2, with D perhaps TRBD1 (5 bases). The CDR3 is 18 residues long. Germline V gives CDR1 SGHTA, CDR2 FQGNSA. V lost 3 bases, J lost 1 base, and 18 bases lay in between. This CDR3 reads CASSFTRLGQGNTGELFF. The CDR3 region has the DNA TGTGCCAGCAGCTTTACCCGATTAGGCCAGGGGAACACCGGGGAGCTGTTTTTT.

This chain links TRBV9 with TRBJ2-7, with 7 bases lining up with TRBD2. Trimming removed 2 bases from V and 4 bases from J; junction bases left unmatched: 3. The CDR3 is 13 amino acids. Germline CDR1 SGDLS, CDR2 YYNGEE. In DNA form, the CDR3 reads TGTGCCAGCAGCGTCGGGGAGGGATACGAGCAGTACTTC. Encoded protein: CASSVGEGYEQYF.

Here the CDR3 DNA reads TGTGCCAGCAGCCTGGGGACAGGGGGCCGCGGCTACACCTTC. Amino acids: CASSLGTGGRGYTF. V gene TRBV5-6 combines with J gene TRBJ1-2, with 12 nucleotides matching TRBD1. The V segment lost 4 bases and the J segment 8 bases; nucleotides outside the gene matches: 6. Germline-derived CDR1 and CDR2 are SGHDT and YYEEEE. The CDR3 covers 14 residues.

The chain recombines TRBV18 with TRBJ1-2; D might be TRBD1 (6 bases). V lost 4 bases, J lost 1 base, and 16 bases lay in between. Germline V lookup: CDR1 KGHSH, CDR2 LQKENI. The CDR3 extends over 16 amino acids. The CDR3 DNA is TGTGCCAGCTCACGGTACACAGGGCTGGATAACTATGGCTACACCTTC. It encodes CASSRYTGLDNYGYTF.

The V call is TRBV4-1, the J call TRBJ2-3; 11 nucleotides line up with TRBD2. Germline V gene sequence: CDR1 MGHRA, CDR2 YSYEKL. The CDR3 is 15 amino acids. The ends lost 4 bases at V and 4 bases at J; junction bases unmatched: 4. The DNA for the CDR3 is TGCGCCAGCAGCCTTAGCGGGGGGGCTTCAGATACGCAGTATTTT. Amino acid sequence: CASSLSGGASDTQYF.

This chain connects TRBV9 to TRBJ1-1; a possible D gene is TRBD1 (5 bases). Per the germline V gene, CDR1 is SGDLS and CDR2 is YYNGEE. The length of the CDR3 is 15 residues. V shed 4 bases and J shed 4 bases, with 17 bases lying between them. In nucleotides, the CDR3 is TGTGCCAGCAGCTTGGGGGGAGGGCGCGGCACTGAAGCTTTCTTT. It yields the protein CASSLGGGRGTEAFF.

This chain joins TRBV5-1 and TRBJ2-1; D gene unclear. Trimming left V 3 bases short and J 3 bases short, with 10 bases between. The CDR3 is 14 amino acids. Germline V gene lookup returns CDR1 SGHRS and CDR2 YFSETQ. The CDR3 here is CASSSVAVYNEQFF. The CDR3 DNA sequence: TGCGCCAGCAGCTCCGTGGCGGTCTACAATGAGCAGTTCTTC. Filled out from reference TRBV5-1 and TRBJ2-1, the complete variable domain reads KAGVTQTPRYLIKTRGQQVTLSCSPISGHRSVSWYQQTPGQGLQFLFEYFSETQRNKGNFPGRFSGRQFSNSRSEMNVSTLELGDSALYLCASSSVAVYNEQFFGPGTRLTVL.

The V and J genes are TRBV2 and TRBJ1-6; weak D call: TRBD1 (5 bases). With 4 bases removed from V and 17 bases from J, the gap between germline ends came to 18 bases. CDR1 is SNHLY and CDR2 is FYNNEI in the germline V gene. The CDR3 loop spans 13 amino acids. CDR3 sequence: CASSALGRETFHF. In DNA, the CDR3 is TGTGCCAGCAGTGCCCTGGGCAGGGAAACTTTCCACTTT. Combining the CDR3 with reference TRBV2 and TRBJ1-6 gives the whole variable domain EPEVTQTPSHQVTQMGQEVILRCVPISNHLYFYWYRQILGQKVEFLVSFYNNEISEKSEIFDDQFSVERPDGSNFTLKIRSTKLEDSAMYFCASSALGRETFHFGNGTRLTVT.